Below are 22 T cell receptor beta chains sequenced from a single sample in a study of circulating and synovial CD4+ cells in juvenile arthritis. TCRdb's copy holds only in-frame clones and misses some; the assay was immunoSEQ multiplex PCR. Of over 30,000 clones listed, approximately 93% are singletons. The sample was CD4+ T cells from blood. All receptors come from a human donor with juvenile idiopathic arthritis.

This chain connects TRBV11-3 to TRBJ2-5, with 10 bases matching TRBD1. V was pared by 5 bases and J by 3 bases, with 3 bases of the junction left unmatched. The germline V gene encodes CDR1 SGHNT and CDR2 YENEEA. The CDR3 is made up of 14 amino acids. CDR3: CASSPGTGEETQYF. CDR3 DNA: TGTGCCAGCAGCCCGGGGACAGGGGAAGAGACCCAGTACTTC.

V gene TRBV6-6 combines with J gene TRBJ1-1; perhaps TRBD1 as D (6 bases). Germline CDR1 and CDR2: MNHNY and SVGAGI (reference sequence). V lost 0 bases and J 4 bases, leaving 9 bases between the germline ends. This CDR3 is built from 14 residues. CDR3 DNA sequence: TGTGCCAGCAGTTACTCGCAGGGGAGCACTGAAGCTTTCTTT. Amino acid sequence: CASSYSQGSTEAFF.

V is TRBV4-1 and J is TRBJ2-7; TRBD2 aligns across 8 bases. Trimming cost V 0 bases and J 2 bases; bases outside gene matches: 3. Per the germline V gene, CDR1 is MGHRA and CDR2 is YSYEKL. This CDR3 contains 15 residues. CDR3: CASSQDPGGTYEQYF. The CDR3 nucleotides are TGCGCCAGCAGCCAAGACCCGGGGGGGACCTACGAGCAGTACTTC.

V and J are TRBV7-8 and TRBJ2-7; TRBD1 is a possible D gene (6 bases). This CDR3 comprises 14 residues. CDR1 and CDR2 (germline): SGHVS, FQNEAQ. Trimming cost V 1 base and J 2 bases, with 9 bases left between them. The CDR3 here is CASSLDRDPYEQYF. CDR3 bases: TGTGCCAGCAGCTTAGACAGGGACCCCTACGAGCAGTACTTC. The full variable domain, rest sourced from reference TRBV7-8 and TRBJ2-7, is GAGVSQSPRYKVAKRGQDVALRCDPISGHVSLFWYQQALGQGPEFLTYFQNEAQLDKSGLPSDRFFAERPEGSVSTLKIQRTQQEDSAVYLCASSLDRDPYEQYFGPGTRLTVT.

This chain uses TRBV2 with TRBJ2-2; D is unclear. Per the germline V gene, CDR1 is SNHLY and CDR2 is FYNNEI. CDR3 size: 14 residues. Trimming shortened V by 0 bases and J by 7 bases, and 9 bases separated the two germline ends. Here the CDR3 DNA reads TGTGCCAGCAGTGAAGCTCCTAGAAACGGGGAGCTGTTTTTT. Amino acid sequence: CASSEAPRNGELFF.

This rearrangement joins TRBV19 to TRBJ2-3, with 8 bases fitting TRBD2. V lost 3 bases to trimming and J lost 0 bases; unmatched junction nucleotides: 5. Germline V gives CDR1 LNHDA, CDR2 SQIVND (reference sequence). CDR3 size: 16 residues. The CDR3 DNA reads TGTGCCAGTAGTATTGGGCGGGGGGCTAGCACAGATACGCAGTATTTT. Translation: CASSIGRGASTDTQYF.

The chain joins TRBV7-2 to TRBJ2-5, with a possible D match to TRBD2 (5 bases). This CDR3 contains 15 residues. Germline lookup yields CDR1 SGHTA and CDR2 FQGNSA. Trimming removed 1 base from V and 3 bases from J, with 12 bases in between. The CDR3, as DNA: TGTGCCAGCAGCTTAGGTCCGGGAAGGGAAGAGACCCAGTACTTC. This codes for CASSLGPGREETQYF.

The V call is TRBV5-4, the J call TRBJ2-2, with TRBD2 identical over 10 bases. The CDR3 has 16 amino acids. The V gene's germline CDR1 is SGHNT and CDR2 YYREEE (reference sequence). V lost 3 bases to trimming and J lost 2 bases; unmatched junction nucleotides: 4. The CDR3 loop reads CASSSLAGDNTGELFF. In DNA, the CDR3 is TGTGCCAGCAGCTCTCTAGCGGGGGACAACACCGGGGAGCTGTTTTTT.

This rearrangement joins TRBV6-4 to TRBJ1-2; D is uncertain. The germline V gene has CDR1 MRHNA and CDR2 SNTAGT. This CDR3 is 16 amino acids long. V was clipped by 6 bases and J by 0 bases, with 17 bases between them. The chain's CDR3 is CASRMEAGSANYGYTF. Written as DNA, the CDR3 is TGTGCCAGCAGAATGGAGGCGGGTTCCGCTAACTATGGCTACACCTTC.

CDR3 in DNA: TGTGCCAGCAGTGCCACAGGGGATACTGGCTACACCTTC. Protein product: CASSATGDTGYTF. The gene calls are TRBV6-1 and TRBJ1-2; 7 bases agree with TRBD1. Trimming removed 4 bases from V and 7 bases from J; junction bases left unmatched: 6. The CDR3 is made up of 13 amino acids. Germline assignment: CDR1 MNHNS and CDR2 SASEGT.

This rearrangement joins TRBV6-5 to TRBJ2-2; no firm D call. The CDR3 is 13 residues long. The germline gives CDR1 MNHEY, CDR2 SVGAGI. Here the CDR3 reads CVSTTELTGELFF. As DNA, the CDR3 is TGTGTCTCAACCACAGAGCTCACCGGGGAGCTGTTTTTT.

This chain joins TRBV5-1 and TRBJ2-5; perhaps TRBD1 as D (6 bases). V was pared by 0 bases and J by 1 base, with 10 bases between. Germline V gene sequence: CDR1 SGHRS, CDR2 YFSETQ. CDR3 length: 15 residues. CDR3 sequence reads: CASSLANRAQETQYF. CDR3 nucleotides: TGCGCCAGCAGCTTGGCTAACAGGGCCCAAGAGACCCAGTACTTC. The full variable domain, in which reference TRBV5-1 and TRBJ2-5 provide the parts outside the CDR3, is KAGVTQTPRYLIKTRGQQVTLSCSPISGHRSVSWYQQTPGQGLQFLFEYFSETQRNKGNFPGRFSGRQFSNSRSEMNVSTLELGDSALYLCASSLANRAQETQYFGPGTRLLVL.

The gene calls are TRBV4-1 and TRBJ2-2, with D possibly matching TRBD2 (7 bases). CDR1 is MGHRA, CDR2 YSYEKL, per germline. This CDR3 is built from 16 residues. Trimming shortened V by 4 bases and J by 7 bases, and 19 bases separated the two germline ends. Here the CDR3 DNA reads TGCGCCAGCAGCCTGGGGACGGGGGGCGCAGTCGGGGAGCTGTTTTTT. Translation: CASSLGTGGAVGELFF.

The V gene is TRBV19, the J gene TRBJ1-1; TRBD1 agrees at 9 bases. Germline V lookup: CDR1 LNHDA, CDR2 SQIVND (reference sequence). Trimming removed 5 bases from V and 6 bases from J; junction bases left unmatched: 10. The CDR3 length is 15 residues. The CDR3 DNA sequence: TGTGCCAGTAGTTCGGGCCGGGACAGGGACGCTGAAGCTTTCTTT. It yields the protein CASSSGRDRDAEAFF.

The CDR3 nucleotides read TGTGCCAGCAGCCCCTCGACGGGAGCCGGGGAGCTGTTTTTT. This codes for CASSPSTGAGELFF. The rearrangement joins TRBV7-3 to TRBJ2-2, with D possibly being TRBD2 (6 bases). Germline V gene lookup returns CDR1 SGHTA and CDR2 FQGTGA. This CDR3 spans 14 amino acids. Trimming took off 5 bases at V and 6 bases at J, with 13 bases between the two ends. Filled out from reference TRBV7-3 and TRBJ2-2, the complete variable domain reads GAGVSQTPSNKVTEKGKYVELRCDPISGHTALYWYRQSLGQGPEFLIYFQGTGAADDSGLPNDRFFAVRPEGSVSTLKIQRTERGDSAVYLCASSPSTGAGELFFGEGSRLTVL.

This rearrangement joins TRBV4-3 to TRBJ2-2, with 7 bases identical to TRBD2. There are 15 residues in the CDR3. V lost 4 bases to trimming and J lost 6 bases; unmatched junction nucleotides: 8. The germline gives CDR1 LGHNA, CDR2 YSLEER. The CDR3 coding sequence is TGCGCCAGCAGCCTGGGGGGGTTTTCTGCCGGGGAGCTGTTTTTT. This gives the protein CASSLGGFSAGELFF.

CDR3 nucleotides: TGTGCCAGCAGCCCCTATCCGTGGAGGGGAAGGGACACTGAAGCTTTCTTT. This sequence encodes CASSPYPWRGRDTEAFF. The rearrangement joins TRBV7-3 to TRBJ1-1, with a possible D match to TRBD1 (5 bases). The germline V and J ends were trimmed by 5 bases and 3 bases, with 22 bases remaining between them. Germline values: CDR1 SGHTA, CDR2 FQGTGA. This CDR3 has 17 amino acids.

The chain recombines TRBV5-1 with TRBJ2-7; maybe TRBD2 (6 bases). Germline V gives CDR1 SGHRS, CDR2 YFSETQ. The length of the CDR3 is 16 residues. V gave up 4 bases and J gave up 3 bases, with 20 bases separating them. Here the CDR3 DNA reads TGCGCCAGCAGCCCCGTCTTCGGGGGTGCGGGCTACGAGCAGTACTTC. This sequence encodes CASSPVFGGAGYEQYF.

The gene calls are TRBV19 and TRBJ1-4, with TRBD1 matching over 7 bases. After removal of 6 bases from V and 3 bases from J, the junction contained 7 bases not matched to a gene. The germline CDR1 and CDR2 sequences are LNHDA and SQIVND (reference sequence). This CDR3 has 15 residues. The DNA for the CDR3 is TGTGCCAGTAGGAACAGGGGATCGGCTAATGAAAAACTGTTTTTT. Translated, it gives CASRNRGSANEKLFF.

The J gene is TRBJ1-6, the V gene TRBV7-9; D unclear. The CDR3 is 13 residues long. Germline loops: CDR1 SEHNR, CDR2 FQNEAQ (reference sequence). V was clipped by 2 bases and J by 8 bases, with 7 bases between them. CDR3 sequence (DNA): TGTGCCAGCAGCTTAAATGGAGATTCACCCCTCCACTTT. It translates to CASSLNGDSPLHF.

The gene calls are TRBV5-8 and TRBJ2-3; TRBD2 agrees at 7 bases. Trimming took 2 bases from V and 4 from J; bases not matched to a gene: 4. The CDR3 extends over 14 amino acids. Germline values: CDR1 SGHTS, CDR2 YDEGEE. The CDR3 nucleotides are TGTGCCAGCAGCTTAGGGCGGGGGTCAGATACGCAGTATTTT. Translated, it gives CASSLGRGSDTQYF.

CDR3: CASSGGGRRRAFF. The CDR3 DNA is TGTGCCAGCAGCGGGGGGGGGCGGAGGAGAGCTTTCTTT. The chain recombines TRBV11-2 with TRBJ1-1, with D possibly matching TRBD1 (6 bases). This CDR3 contains 13 residues. Germline CDR1 SGHAT, CDR2 FQNNGV. The V gene lost 5 bases and the J gene lost 10 bases, with 17 bases spanning the gap.